This T cell receptor (beta chain) was sequenced in a study of Ad26.COV2.S vaccination and SARS-CoV-2 variants. The CDR3 runs 16 residues. The germline V gene encodes CDR1 SGDLS and CDR2 YYNGEE. Trimming at V came to 4 bases and at J to 6 bases, leaving 9 bases not matched to a gene. Treatment reported: around 19 received Ad26.COV2.S at low or high dose, single or two shots; 5 received placebo; per-sample allocation not given. Samples were taken on day 63 after the first vaccine or placebo injection. At a Boston site, the person donating was an adult of 18-55 years. For this clone: The antigen is undetermined.

Findings and caveats of the study: Breadth and depth estimates from TCRs may understate total T cell responses.

TCRdb keeps only in-frame clones here, not all; method: immunoSEQ multiplex PCR. Here the sample spans 300,000 to 350,000 clones, 85% to 90% being singletons. The material sequenced was peripheral blood, taken in a trial of Ad26.COV2.S vaccine versus placebo. This clonotype was sampled from a person between 18 and 59 years old who received the Ad26.COV2.S COVID-19 vaccine or a placebo. This chain joins TRBV9 and TRBJ1-3; 11 bases agree with TRBD1. The CDR3 sequence is CASSPWTGGVVNTIYF. In DNA, the CDR3 is TGTGCCAGCAGCCCCTGGACAGGGGGCGTCGTAAACACCATATATTTT.